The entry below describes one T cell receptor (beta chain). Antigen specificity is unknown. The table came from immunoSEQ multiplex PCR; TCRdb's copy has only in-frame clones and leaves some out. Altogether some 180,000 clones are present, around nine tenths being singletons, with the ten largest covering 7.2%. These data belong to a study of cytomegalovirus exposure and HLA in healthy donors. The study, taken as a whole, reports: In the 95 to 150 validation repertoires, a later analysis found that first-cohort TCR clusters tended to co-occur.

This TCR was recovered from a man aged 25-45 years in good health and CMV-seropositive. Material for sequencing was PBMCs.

CDR3 nucleotides: TGTGCCAGCGCAAGTGACAGGTCCAATGAGCAGTTCTTC. This encodes CASASDRSNEQFF. The chain links TRBV7-3 to TRBJ2-1; D is perhaps TRBD1 (6 bases). The V gene's germline CDR1 is SGHTA and CDR2 FQGTGA. V lost 8 bases to trimming and J lost 6 bases, with 14 bases between them. The CDR3 has 13 residues.